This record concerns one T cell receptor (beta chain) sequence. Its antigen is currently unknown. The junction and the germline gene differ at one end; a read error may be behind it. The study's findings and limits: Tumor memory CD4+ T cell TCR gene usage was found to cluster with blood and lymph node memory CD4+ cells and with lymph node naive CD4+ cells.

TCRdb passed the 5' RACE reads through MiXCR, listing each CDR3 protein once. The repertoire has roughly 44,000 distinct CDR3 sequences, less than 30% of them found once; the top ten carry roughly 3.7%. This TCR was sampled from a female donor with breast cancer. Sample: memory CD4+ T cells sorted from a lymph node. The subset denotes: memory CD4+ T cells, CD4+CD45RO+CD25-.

The CDR3 is CASSRDSNQPQHF. CDR3 DNA: TGCGCCAGCAGCCGGGACAGCAATCAGCCCCAGCATTTT. This chain uses TRBV4-2 with TRBJ1-5; possibly TRBD1 for D (5 bases). Germline V gene lookup returns CDR1 LGHNA and CDR2 YNFKEQ. The CDR3 has 13 residues.